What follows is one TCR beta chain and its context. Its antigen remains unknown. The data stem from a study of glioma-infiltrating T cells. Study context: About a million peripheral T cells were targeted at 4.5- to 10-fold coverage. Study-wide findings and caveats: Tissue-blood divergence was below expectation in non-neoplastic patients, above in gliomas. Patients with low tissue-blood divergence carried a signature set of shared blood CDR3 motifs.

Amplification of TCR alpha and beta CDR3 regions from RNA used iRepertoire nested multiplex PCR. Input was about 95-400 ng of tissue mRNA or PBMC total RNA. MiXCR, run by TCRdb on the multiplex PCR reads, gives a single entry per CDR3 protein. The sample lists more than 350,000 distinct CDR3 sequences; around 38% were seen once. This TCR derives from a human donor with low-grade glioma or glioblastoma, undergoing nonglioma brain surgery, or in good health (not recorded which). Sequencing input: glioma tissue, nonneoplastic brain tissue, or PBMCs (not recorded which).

The DNA of the CDR3 is TGTGCCAGCATTACCCGCAACATACACAACTATGGCTACACCTTC. Translation: CASITRNIHNYGYTF. The chain employs TRBV6-2 or TRBV6-3 and TRBJ1-2; the D is unclear. CDR3 size: 15 residues. CDR1 and CDR2 (germline): MNHEY, SVGEGT. V shed 7 bases and J shed 2 bases, with 17 bases lying between them.